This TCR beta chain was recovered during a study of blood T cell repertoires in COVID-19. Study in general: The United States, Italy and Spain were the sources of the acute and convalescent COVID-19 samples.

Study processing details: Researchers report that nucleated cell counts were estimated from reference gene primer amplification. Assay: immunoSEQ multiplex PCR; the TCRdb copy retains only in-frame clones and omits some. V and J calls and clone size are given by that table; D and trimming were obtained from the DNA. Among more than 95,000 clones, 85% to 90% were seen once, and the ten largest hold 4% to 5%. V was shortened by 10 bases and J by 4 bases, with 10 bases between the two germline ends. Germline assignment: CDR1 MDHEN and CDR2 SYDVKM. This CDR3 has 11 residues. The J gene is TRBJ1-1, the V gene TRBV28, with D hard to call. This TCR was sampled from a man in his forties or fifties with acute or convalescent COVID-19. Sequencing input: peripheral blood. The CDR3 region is CATEGGTEAFF. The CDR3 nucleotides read TGTGCCACAGAAGGCGGCACTGAAGCTTTCTTT. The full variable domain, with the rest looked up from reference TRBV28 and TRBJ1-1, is DVKVTQSSRYLVKRTGEKVFLECVQDMDHENMFWYRQDPGLGLRLIYFSYDVKMKEKGDIPEGYSVSREKKERFSLILESASTNQTSMYLCATEGGTEAFFGQGTRLTVV.